This T cell receptor (beta chain) was profiled in a study of blood T cell repertoires in COVID-19. The overall study: Sites across the United States, Italy and Spain contributed samples from acute and convalescent COVID-19. PBMCs, B-cell-depleted T cells, or T cells were the source of the cDNA or gDNA that made up the material.

The CDR3 length is 14 residues. The V end was cut by 5 bases, the J end by 4 bases, with 15 bases between. Germline CDR1 and CDR2: SGHTA and FQGNSA. TCRdb keeps only in-frame clones here, not all; method: immunoSEQ multiplex PCR. The sample includes about 80,000 clones, 82% of them seen just once. The TCR sequence derives from a man aged 55 to 70 with acute or convalescent COVID-19. The rearrangement uses TRBV7-2 and TRBJ2-7; no reliable D call. The sample consisted of peripheral blood. Here the CDR3 DNA reads TGTGCCAGCAGCCCTAGAAGGCAGACTTACGAGCAGTACTTC. Translated, it gives CASSPRRQTYEQYF.